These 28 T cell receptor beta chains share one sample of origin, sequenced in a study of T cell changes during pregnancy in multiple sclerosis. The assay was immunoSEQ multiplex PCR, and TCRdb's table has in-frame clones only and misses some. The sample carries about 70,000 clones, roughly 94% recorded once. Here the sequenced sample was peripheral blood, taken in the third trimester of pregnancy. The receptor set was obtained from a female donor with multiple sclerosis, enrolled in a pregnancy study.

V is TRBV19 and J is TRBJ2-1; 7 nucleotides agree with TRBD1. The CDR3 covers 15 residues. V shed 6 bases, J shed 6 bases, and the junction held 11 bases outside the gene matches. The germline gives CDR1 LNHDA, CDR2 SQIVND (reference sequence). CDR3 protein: CASSTPGQPGNEQFF. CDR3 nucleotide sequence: TGTGCCAGTAGCACCCCGGGACAGCCCGGCAATGAGCAGTTCTTC.

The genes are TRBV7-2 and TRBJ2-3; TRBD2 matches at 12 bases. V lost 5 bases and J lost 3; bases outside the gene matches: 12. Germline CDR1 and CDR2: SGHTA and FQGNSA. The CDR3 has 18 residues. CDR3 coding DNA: TGTGCCAGCAGCCCGCGGCCATCTAGCGGGGGGGCGACAGATACGCAGTATTTT. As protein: CASSPRPSSGGATDTQYF.

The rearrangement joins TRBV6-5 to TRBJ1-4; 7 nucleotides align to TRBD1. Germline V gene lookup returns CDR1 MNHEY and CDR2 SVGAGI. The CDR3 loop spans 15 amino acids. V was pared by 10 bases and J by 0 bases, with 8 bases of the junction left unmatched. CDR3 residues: CATSGQFTTNEKLFF. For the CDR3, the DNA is TGTGCCACCTCGGGACAGTTCACAACTAATGAAAAACTGTTTTTT.

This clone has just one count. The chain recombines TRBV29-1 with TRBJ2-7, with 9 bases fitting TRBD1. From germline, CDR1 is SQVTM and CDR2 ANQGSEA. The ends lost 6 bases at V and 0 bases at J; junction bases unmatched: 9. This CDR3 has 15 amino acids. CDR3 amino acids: CSVEGRDRASYEQYF. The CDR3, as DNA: TGCAGCGTCGAGGGCCGGGACAGGGCCTCCTACGAGCAGTACTTC.

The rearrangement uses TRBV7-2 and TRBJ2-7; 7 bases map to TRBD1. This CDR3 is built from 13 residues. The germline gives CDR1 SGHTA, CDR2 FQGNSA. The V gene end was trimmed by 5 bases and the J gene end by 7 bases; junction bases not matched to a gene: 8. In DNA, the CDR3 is TGTGCCAGCAGCCGTCGACAGGGATGGGAGCAGTACTTC. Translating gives CASSRRQGWEQYF. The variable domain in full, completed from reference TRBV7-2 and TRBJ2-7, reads GAGVSQSPSNKVTEKGKDVELRCDPISGHTALYWYRQSLGQGLEFLIYFQGNSAPDKSGLPSDRFSAERTGGSVSTLTIQRTQQEDSAVYLCASSRRQGWEQYFGPGTRLTVT.

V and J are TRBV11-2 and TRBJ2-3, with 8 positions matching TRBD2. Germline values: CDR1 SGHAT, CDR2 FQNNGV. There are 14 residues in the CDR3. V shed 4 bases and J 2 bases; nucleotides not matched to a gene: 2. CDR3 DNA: TGTGCCAGCAGCTCAGCGGGGGTCACAGATACGCAGTATTTT. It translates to CASSSAGVTDTQYF.

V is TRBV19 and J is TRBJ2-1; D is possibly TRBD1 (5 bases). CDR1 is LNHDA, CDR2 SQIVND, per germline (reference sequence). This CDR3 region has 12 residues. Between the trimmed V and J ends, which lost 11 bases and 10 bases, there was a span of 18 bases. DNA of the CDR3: TGTGCCTCAGGGCGTAAGGGTGGCGAGCAGTTCTTC. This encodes CASGRKGGEQFF.

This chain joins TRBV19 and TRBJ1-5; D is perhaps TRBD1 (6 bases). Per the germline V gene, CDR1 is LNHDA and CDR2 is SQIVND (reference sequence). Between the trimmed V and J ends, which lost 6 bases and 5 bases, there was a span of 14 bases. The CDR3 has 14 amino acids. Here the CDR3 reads CASSLAGVYQPQHF. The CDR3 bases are TGTGCCAGTAGCCTCGCAGGGGTCTATCAGCCCCAGCATTTT.

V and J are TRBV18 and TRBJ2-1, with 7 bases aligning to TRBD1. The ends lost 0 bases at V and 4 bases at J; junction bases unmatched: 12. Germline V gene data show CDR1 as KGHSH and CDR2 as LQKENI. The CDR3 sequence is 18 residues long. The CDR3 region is CASSPPGQILFGYNEQFF. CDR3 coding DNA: TGTGCCAGCTCACCACCGGGACAGATTCTCTTTGGGTACAATGAGCAGTTCTTC.

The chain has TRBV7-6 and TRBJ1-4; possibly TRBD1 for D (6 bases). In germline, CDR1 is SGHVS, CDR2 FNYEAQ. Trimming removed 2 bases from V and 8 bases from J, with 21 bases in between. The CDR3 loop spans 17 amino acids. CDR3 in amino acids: CASSLPPGPGAREKLFF. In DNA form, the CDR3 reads TGTGCCAGCAGCTTACCCCCGGGGCCAGGGGCGAGGGAAAAACTGTTTTTT.

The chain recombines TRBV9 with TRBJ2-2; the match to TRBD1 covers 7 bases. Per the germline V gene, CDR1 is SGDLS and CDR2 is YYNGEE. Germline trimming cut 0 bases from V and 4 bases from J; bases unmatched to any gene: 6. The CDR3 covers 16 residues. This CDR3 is CASSVAFNRGTGELFF. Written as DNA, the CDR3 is TGTGCCAGCAGCGTAGCTTTTAACAGGGGCACCGGGGAGCTGTTTTTT.

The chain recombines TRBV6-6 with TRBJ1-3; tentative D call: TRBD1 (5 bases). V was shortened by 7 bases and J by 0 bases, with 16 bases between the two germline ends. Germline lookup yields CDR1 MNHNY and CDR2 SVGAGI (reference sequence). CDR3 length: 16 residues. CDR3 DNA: TGTGCCAGCACCCCCCGGGACTCGAGCTCTGGAAACACCATATATTTT. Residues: CASTPRDSSSGNTIYF.

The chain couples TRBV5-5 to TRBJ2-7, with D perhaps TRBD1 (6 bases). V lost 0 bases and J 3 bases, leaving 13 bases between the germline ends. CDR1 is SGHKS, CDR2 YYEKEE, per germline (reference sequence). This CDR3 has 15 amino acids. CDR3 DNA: TGTGCCAGCAGCTTGGTCACAGGGAACGTCTACGAGCAGTACTTC. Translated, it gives CASSLVTGNVYEQYF.

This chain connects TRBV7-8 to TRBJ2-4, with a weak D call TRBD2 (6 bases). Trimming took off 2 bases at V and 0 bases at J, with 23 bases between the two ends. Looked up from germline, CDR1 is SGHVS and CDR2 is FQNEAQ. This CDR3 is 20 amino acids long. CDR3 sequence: CASSLQRLGGGALAKNIQYF. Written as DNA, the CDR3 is TGTGCCAGCAGCTTACAGCGGTTGGGAGGCGGGGCTTTAGCCAAAAACATTCAGTACTTC.

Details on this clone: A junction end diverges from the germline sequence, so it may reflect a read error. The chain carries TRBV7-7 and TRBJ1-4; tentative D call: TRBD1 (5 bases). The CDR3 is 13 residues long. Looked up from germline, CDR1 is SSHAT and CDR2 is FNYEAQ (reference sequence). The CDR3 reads CASSLTPGGKLFF. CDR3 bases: TGTGCTAGCAGCTTAACTCCGGGGGGAAAACTGTTTTTT. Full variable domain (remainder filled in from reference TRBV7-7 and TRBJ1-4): GAGVSQSPRYKVTKRGQDVTLRCDPISSHATLYWYQQALGQGPEFLTYFNYEAQPDKSGLPSDRFSAERPEGSISTLTIQRTEQRDSAMYRCASSLTPGGKLFFGSGTQLSVL.

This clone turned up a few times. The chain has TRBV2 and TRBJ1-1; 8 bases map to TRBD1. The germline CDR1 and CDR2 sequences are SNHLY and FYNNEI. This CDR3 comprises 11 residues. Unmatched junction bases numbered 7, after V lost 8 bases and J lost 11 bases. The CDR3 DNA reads TGTGCCAGCTCGGGACAGGACGTTGCTTTCTTT. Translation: CASSGQDVAFF.

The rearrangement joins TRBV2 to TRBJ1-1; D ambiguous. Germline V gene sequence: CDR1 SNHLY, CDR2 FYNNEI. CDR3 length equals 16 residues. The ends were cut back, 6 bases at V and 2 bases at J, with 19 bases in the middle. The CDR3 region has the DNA TGTGCCAGCAGACGAGGAGGTGGGCGACTCAACACTGAAGCTTTCTTT. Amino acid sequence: CASRRGGGRLNTEAFF.

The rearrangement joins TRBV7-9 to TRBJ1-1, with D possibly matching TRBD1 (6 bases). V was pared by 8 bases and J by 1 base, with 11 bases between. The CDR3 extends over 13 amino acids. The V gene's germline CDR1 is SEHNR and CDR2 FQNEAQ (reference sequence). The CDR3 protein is CASLTTGNTEAFF. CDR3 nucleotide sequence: TGTGCCAGCCTGACGACAGGGAACACTGAAGCTTTCTTT. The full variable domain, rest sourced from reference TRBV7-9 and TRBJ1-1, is DTGVSQNPRHKITKRGQNVTFRCDPISEHNRLYWYRQTLGQGPEFLTYFQNEAQLEKSRLLSDRFSAERPKGSFSTLEIQRTEQGDSAMYLCASLTTGNTEAFFGQGTRLTVV.

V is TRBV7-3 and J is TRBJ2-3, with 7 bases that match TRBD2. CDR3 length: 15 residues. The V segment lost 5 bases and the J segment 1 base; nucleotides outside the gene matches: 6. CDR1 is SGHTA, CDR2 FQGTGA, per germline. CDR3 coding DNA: TGTGCCAGCAGCCTCCGACTAGCAGGCACAGATACGCAGTATTTT. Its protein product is CASSLRLAGTDTQYF.

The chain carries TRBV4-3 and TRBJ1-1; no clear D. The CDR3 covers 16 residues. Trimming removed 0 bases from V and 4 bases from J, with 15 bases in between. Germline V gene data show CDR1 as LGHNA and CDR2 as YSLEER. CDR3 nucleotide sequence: TGCGCCAGCAGCCAAGATCCCTCCCGGGTGGGCACTGAAGCTTTCTTT. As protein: CASSQDPSRVGTEAFF.

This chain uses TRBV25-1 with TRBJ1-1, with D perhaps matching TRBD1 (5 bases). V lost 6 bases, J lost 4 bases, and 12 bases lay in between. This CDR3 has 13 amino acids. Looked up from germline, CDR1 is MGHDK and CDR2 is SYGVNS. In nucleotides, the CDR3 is TGTGCCAGCAGCGCCCTTAGGGGCACTGAAGCTTTCTTT. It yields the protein CASSALRGTEAFF.

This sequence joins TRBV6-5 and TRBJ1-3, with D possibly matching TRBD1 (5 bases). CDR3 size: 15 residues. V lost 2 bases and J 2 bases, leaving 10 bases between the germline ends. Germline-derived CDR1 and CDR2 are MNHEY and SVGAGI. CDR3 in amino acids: CASSYLSGAGNTIYF. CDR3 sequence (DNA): TGTGCCAGCAGTTACCTGTCGGGGGCTGGAAACACCATATATTTT.

The CDR3 nucleotides are TGTGCCAGGGGACAGGGGGCTAACCACGAGCAGTACTTC. It encodes CARGQGANHEQYF. The rearrangement joins TRBV2 to TRBJ2-7, with TRBD1 identical over 12 bases. The CDR3 is made up of 13 amino acids. CDR1 is SNHLY, CDR2 FYNNEI, per germline. Trimming at V came to 9 bases and at J to 5 bases, leaving 5 bases not matched to a gene. Looking up the rest from reference TRBV2 and TRBJ2-7 gives the full variable domain: EPEVTQTPSHQVTQMGQEVILRCVPISNHLYFYWYRQILGQKVEFLVSFYNNEISEKSEIFDDQFSVERPDGSNFTLKIRSTKLEDSAMYFCARGQGANHEQYFGPGTRLTVT.

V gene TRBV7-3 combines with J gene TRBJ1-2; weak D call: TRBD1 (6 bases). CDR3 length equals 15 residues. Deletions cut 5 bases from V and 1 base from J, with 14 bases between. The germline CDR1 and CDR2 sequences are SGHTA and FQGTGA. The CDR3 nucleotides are TGTGCCAGCAGCCCGGACAGTCAATTTAACTATGGCTACACCTTC. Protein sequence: CASSPDSQFNYGYTF.

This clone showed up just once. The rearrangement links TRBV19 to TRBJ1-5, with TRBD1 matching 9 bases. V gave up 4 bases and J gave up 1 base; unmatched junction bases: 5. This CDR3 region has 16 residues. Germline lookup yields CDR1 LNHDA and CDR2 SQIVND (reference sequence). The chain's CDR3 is CASSTSQGASNQPQHF. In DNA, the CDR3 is TGTGCCAGTAGTACCTCACAGGGGGCCAGCAATCAGCCCCAGCATTTT.

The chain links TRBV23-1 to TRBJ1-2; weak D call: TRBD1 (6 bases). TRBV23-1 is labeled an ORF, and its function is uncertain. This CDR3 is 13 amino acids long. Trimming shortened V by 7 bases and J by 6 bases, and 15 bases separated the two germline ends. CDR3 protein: CASTQGIMDGYTF. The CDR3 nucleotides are TGCGCCAGCACCCAGGGGATTATGGATGGCTACACCTTC.

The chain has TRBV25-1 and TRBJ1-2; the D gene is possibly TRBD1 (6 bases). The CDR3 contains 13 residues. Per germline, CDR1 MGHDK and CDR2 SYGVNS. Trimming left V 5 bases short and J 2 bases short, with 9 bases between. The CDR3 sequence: CASSTGMNYGYTF. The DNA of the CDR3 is TGTGCCAGCAGTACAGGGATGAACTATGGCTACACCTTC.

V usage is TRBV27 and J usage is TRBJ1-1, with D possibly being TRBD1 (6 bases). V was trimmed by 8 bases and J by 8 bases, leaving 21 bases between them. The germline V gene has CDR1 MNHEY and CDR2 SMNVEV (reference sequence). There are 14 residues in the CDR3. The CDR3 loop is CASVPSGGFPEAFF. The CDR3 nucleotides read TGTGCCAGCGTCCCCTCGGGGGGCTTTCCCGAAGCTTTCTTT.